This TCR beta chain emerged from a study of low-dose radiotherapy and immunotherapy resistance in tumors. About the research overall: Members of Cohort 1 were treated with 0.5 Gy per fraction every 2 weeks. The prescribed total PTV dose was 6.5 Gy. With TRAV- and TRBV-specific primers, first-strand cDNA was made, covering the alpha and beta chains.

A constant-region primer paired with the V-primer adapter amplified TCRs over about 19 PCR cycles. Isolated mRNA was amplified by in vitro transcription. One entry per CDR3 protein results from TCRdb running MiXCR on the reads. In the table there are approximately 47,000 distinct CDR3 sequences, roughly 10% of which are singletons. Time point defined: before trial treatment. It was nivolumab, ipilimumab, aspirin, low-dose cyclophosphamide and low-dose radiotherapy that donors received. This clonotype was seen repeatedly, ten times or more. This CDR3 contains 14 residues. With 4 bases removed from V and 2 bases from J, the gap between germline ends came to 15 bases. Germline V gives CDR1 SQVTM, CDR2 ANQGSEA.

Sequencing used PBMCs, obtained before treatment. This sequence joins TRBV29-1 and TRBJ2-7, with D unclear. This sequence originates from a female donor with ovarian cancer. The CDR3 coding sequence is TGCAGCGTTGCTGGTGGGTTAAGGGCCTACGAGCAGTACTTC. This translates into CSVAGGLRAYEQYF.